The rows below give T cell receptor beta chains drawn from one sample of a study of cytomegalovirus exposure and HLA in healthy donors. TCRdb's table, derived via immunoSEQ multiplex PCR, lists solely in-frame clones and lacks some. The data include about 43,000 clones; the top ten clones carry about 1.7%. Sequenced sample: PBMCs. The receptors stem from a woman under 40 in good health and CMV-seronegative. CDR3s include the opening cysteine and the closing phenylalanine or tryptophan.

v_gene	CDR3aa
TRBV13	CASSLDPGLNEQFF
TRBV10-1	CASSVAETTGELFF
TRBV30	CVGLLAGTYEQYF
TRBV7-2	CASRLRQGLGGYTF
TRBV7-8	CASSERQLNTEAFF
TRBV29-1	CSVVGRDEKLFF
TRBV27	CASSFRRAYEQYF
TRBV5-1	CASSSTLDRNYGYTF
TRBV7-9	CASSPSDRVYNEQFF
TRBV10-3	CAISESGSTGGSWLTDTQYF
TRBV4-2	CASSHTSGGSSYEQYF
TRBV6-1	CASSAGDRQSSYNEQFF
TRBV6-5	CASSQGDSEAFF
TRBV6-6	CASSYRRDQPQHF
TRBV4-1	CASSQSRRGGSYNEQFF
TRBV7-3	CASSLTGTGNQKAFF
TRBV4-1	CASSQELQPIYEQYF
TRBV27	CASSLEGGNQPQHF
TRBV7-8	CASSLRGFGQRDSTPSSYEQYF
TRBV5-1	CASSWGGPGLSNTEAFF
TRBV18	CASSPRQGNEKLFF
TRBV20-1	CSARGGQIF